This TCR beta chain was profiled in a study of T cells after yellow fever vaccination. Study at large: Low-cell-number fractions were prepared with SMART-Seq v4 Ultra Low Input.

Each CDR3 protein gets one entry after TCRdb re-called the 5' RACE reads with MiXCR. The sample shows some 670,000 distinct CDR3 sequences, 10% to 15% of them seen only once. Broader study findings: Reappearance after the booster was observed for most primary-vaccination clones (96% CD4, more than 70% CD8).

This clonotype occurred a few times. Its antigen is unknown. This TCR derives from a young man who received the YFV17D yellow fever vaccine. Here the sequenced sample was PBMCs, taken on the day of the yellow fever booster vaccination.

The CDR3 DNA sequence: TGTGCCAGCAGCGCGGGGGGGAGGGAAGGAGAGACCCAGTACTTC. It encodes CASSAGGREGETQYF. The gene calls are TRBV9 and TRBJ2-5; 8 nucleotides align to TRBD2. The germline V gene has CDR1 SGDLS and CDR2 YYNGEE. V was clipped by 3 bases and J by 4 bases; unmatched bases: 8. The CDR3 contains 15 residues.